This entry is about one TCR beta chain. Its antigen is currently unknown. This specimen comes from a study of blood T cells in healthy people across ages. Study-wide context: Every two T cells gave about one barcoded beta molecule via template switching. Points from the study as a whole: The unsorted PBMCs prevented any conclusive comparison of naive versus antigen-experienced cells.

The ends lost 3 bases at V and 7 bases at J; junction bases unmatched: 12. This CDR3 has 15 residues. CDR1 and CDR2 (germline): MNHEY, SMNVEV (reference sequence). A second roughly 6 to 11 cycle PCR used barcoded and J-beta primers. Through a template-switch adaptor with 12 random nucleotides, each cDNA molecule received a tag. TCRdb passed the 5' RACE reads through MiXCR, listing each CDR3 protein once. Of roughly 1.5 million distinct CDR3 sequences in the sample, roughly 43% were seen once. This chain joins TRBV27 and TRBJ2-7; 7 bases fit TRBD2. Sequenced: blood. The receptor was isolated from a young woman in good health. The CDR3 nucleotides are TGTGCCAGCAGTTTTATGGGGGAGGGCCTCCAGGAGCAGTACTTC. Translation: CASSFMGEGLQEQYF.